This passage covers 14 T cell receptor beta chains from one sample sequenced in a study of shared clonotypes between healthy human individuals. Using immunoSEQ multiplex PCR, the repertoire was profiled, and TCRdb retains in-frame clones only, with some absent. Of more than 1,200,000 clones in the sample, around 98.5% were seen once. Sequencing was performed on naive CD4+ T cells sorted from blood. The subset denotes: CD45RA+ positively selected. Receptors were obtained from a man in his thirties or forties in good health.

Of note for this clone: Other DNA sequences from this sample encode an identical CDR3 as well. The V gene is TRBV9, the J gene TRBJ2-1; maybe TRBD2 (6 bases). The CDR3 extends over 15 amino acids. From germline, CDR1 is SGDLS and CDR2 YYNGEE. Trimming removed 0 bases from V and 3 bases from J, with 10 bases in between. The CDR3 DNA reads as TGTGCCAGCAGCGTAGGGGGCGGGAACTACAATGAGCAGTTCTTC. This codes for CASSVGGGNYNEQFF.

The chain couples TRBV29-1 to TRBJ1-5; no clear D gene. The CDR3 has 13 amino acids. Trimming cost V 0 bases and J 7 bases, with 10 bases left between them. Per the germline V gene, CDR1 is SQVTM and CDR2 is ANQGSEA. CDR3 amino acids: CSVEDMAAQPQHF. CDR3 nucleotides: TGCAGCGTTGAAGATATGGCTGCACAGCCCCAGCATTTT.

The chain carries TRBV7-6 and TRBJ2-6, with 9 bases lining up with TRBD2. V was clipped by 5 bases and J by 3 bases; unmatched bases: 8. The CDR3 totals 17 residues. Per germline, CDR1 SGHVS and CDR2 FNYEAQ. The CDR3 region has the DNA TGTGCCAGCAGCCCCAGCGGGGGGACGGGTGGGGCCAACGTCCTGACTTTC. Its translation: CASSPSGGTGGANVLTF.

CDR3 loop: CASSPGLAFYNEQFF. The CDR3 DNA is TGCGCCAGCAGTCCGGGACTAGCCTTCTACAATGAGCAGTTCTTC. The chain joins TRBV5-1 to TRBJ2-1; 9 bases align to TRBD2. V trimming: 5 bases; J trimming: 3 bases; junction bases outside the gene matches: 6. This CDR3 region has 15 residues. CDR1 and CDR2 (germline): SGHRS, YFSETQ.

The genes are TRBV12-5 and TRBJ2-3, with TRBD1 as a possible D gene (5 bases). The V end was cut by 7 bases, the J end by 2 bases, with 28 bases between. CDR1 is LGHNT, CDR2 FRNRAP, per germline. The CDR3 has 19 amino acids. The CDR3 is CASAILGPSTKTDTDTQYF. The CDR3 region has the DNA TGTGCTAGTGCAATTTTGGGGCCCTCGACAAAAACCGACACAGATACGCAGTATTTT.

V is TRBV9 and J is TRBJ2-1, with 9 bases fitting TRBD1. This CDR3 is 16 amino acids long. Germline assignment: CDR1 SGDLS and CDR2 YYNGEE. Trimming cost V 3 bases and J 4 bases; bases outside gene matches: 8. The CDR3 DNA reads as TGTGCCAGCAGCGGAGGACAGGGGCAAATGTACAATGAGCAGTTCTTC. Protein sequence: CASSGGQGQMYNEQFF.

This clone is a singleton in its sample. Other DNA sequences of this sample code for an identical CDR3. The genes are TRBV29-1 and TRBJ2-5, with TRBD1 matching 8 bases. The CDR3 is 13 amino acids. The germline CDR1 and CDR2 sequences are SQVTM and ANQGSEA. The V and J ends lost 4 bases and 1 base, in that order; junction bases with no gene match: 2. The CDR3 region has the DNA TGCAGCGTTGGCGGACAGGGCCAAGAGACCCAGTACTTC. It yields the protein CSVGGQGQETQYF.

The chain links TRBV18 to TRBJ2-4; 12 positions match TRBD1. J lost 8 bases, V lost 6 bases, and 8 bases had no gene match. CDR1 and CDR2 (germline): KGHSH, LQKENI. The CDR3 totals 15 residues. The CDR3 loop is CASSPGTGGADIQYF. The CDR3 DNA reads TGTGCCAGCTCCCCCGGGACAGGGGGCGCAGACATTCAGTACTTC.

This clone showed up just once. Other DNA sequences in this sample translate to the same CDR3. This rearrangement joins TRBV19 to TRBJ1-5, with D maybe TRBD1 (5 bases). CDR1 is LNHDA, CDR2 SQIVND, per germline (reference sequence). CDR3 length equals 13 residues. V lost 3 bases, J lost 5 bases, and 8 bases lay in between. The CDR3 DNA is TGTGCCAGTAGTATTGGGGGTTATCAGCCCCAGCATTTT. This encodes CASSIGGYQPQHF.

V is TRBV29-1 and J is TRBJ2-2, with 10 bases aligning to TRBD2. The CDR3 runs to 15 residues. Germline V gives CDR1 SQVTM, CDR2 ANQGSEA. The trim removed 7 bases at V and 3 bases at J, leaving 8 bases unmatched. The CDR3 nucleotides are TGCAGCGCCCGTTTAGCGGGAGGATACACCGGGGAGCTGTTTTTT. Its protein is CSARLAGGYTGELFF.

V and J are TRBV15 and TRBJ2-3, with 9 bases aligning to TRBD1. The CDR3 covers 16 residues. J was trimmed by 3 bases and V by 2 bases; bases with no gene match: 6. Germline V lookup: CDR1 LNHNV, CDR2 YYDKDF (reference sequence). DNA of the CDR3: TGTGCCACCAGCAGACCCCGGGACAGGGTGACAGATACGCAGTATTTT. Translation gives CATSRPRDRVTDTQYF.

The chain uses TRBV7-8 and TRBJ2-7; D may correspond to TRBD1 or TRBD2 (6 bases each). V shed 8 bases and J shed 6 bases, with 17 bases lying between them. This CDR3 region has 13 residues. CDR1 and CDR2 (germline): SGHVS, FQNEAQ. Here the CDR3 reads CASPGAGTVEQYF. CDR3 sequence (DNA): TGTGCCAGCCCAGGGGCGGGAACGGTCGAGCAGTACTTC.

The V gene is TRBV5-1, the J gene TRBJ2-3, with 10 bases identical to TRBD1. Per the germline V gene, CDR1 is SGHRS and CDR2 is YFSETQ. The CDR3 runs to 15 residues. V gave up 4 bases and J gave up 7 bases; unmatched junction bases: 9. The CDR3 DNA is TGCGCCAGCAGCCCGGAGGGACAGGGGACAAATACGCAGTATTTT. Protein sequence: CASSPEGQGTNTQYF.

The V gene is TRBV7-8, the J gene TRBJ1-4; no firm D call. This CDR3 has 15 residues. Trimming pared 2 bases from V and 5 bases from J, leaving 12 bases between. CDR1 is SGHVS and CDR2 is FQNEAQ in the germline V gene. The DNA of the CDR3 is TGTGCCAGCAGCTTAAACGGGCAGAGGAATGAAAAACTGTTTTTT. Translation: CASSLNGQRNEKLFF.